The sequence of this TCR beta chain was determined in a study of vaccination effects on CD4 cells after COVID-19. Sequencing was preceded by expansion of antigen-specific CD4+ T cells with viral peptide pools in the ViraFEST assay. The culture ran for around nine days before CD4+ T cells were isolated. Of the BNT162b2 and mRNA-1273 vaccines, participants received two doses of one or the other. The protocol was immunoSEQ multiplex PCR, while the TCRdb copy is restricted to in-frame clones and leaves out a portion. The sample includes some 69,000 clones, just under 75% of them seen just once. A remark on this clone: Its antigen is currently unknown.

The V gene lost 5 bases and the J gene lost 0 bases, with 11 bases spanning the gap. Germline-derived CDR1 and CDR2 are MNHEY and SVGEGT. The CDR3 is 15 residues long. The chain carries TRBV6-2 or TRBV6-3 and TRBJ2-1; D possibly corresponds to TRBD1 (6 bases). This specimen was CD4+ T cells from PBMCs cultured with HCoV-229E spike peptides, taken after COVID-19 vaccination. This sequence was found in a human donor who received a COVID-19 vaccine. The CDR3 reads CASSTQDSSYNEQFF. The CDR3 nucleotides read TGTGCCAGCAGTACACAGGACAGCTCCTACAATGAGCAGTTCTTC.